These 20 T cell receptor beta chains originate from one sample sequenced in a study of regulatory T cells in long-lasting Graves disease. TCR beta libraries were built with iRepertoire HTBI primers and Arm-PCR of CDR3 regions. TCRdb processed the multiplex PCR reads anew with MiXCR; each CDR3 protein has one entry. The table records around 400,000 distinct CDR3 sequences, 23% of them present only once. Described time point: persistent/refractory GD, antithyroid drugs over 5 years with positive TRAb. PBMC-derived RNA was used for the TCR library. Sequenced here: peripheral blood mononuclear cells (PBMCs), sampled when the disease was refractory, from a patient treated with antithyroid drugs. The receptor set was obtained from a female donor with Graves disease.

This clonotype occurred a few times. The chain's CDR3 is CASSYSSGVNTEAFF. The CDR3 bases are TGTGCCAGCAGTTACTCCTCGGGGGTTAACACTGAAGCTTTCTTT. The genes are TRBV6-5 and TRBJ1-1, with D maybe TRBD1 (5 bases). The CDR3 is 15 amino acids. The ends were cut back, 0 bases at V and 2 bases at J, with 10 bases in the middle. The germline V gene has CDR1 MNHEY and CDR2 SVGAGI.

The chain is built from TRBV7-2 and TRBJ2-1, with 7 bases lining up with TRBD2. The CDR3 sequence is 13 residues long. Germline CDR1 reads SGHTA; CDR2 reads FQGNSA. The trim removed 2 bases at V and 5 bases at J, leaving 0 bases unmatched. The chain's CDR3 is CASSLSGDNEQFF. In nucleotides, the CDR3 is TGTGCCAGCAGCTTAAGCGGGGACAATGAGCAGTTCTTC.

V gene TRBV5-1 combines with J gene TRBJ2-7; 14 bases are a match to TRBD2. The trim removed 4 bases at V and 6 bases at J, leaving 12 bases unmatched. The CDR3 contains 17 residues. Germline CDR1 SGHRS, CDR2 YFSETQ. The CDR3 loop reads CASSQGTSGRTASEQYF. DNA for the CDR3: TGCGCCAGCAGCCAAGGGACTAGCGGGAGAACGGCCTCCGAGCAGTACTTC.

This clonotype was recorded at least ten times. The chain is built from TRBV2 and TRBJ2-5; TRBD1 matches 9 bases. CDR1 and CDR2 from the germline V gene are SNHLY and FYNNEI. The CDR3 is 15 amino acids. J lost 5 bases, V lost 6 bases, and 10 bases had no gene match. Here the CDR3 reads CASRARIGQGETQYF. For the CDR3, the DNA is TGTGCCAGCAGGGCCCGAATTGGACAGGGGGAGACCCAGTACTTC. Complete variable domain (other parts from reference TRBV2 and TRBJ2-5): EPEVTQTPSHQVTQMGQEVILRCVPISNHLYFYWYRQILGQKVEFLVSFYNNEISEKSEIFDDQFSVERPDGSNFTLKIRSTKLEDSAMYFCASRARIGQGETQYFGPGTRLLVL.

Only a few counts were recorded for this clonotype. This chain uses TRBV29-1 with TRBJ1-4, with 9 positions matching TRBD1. J gave up 0 bases and V 7 bases, and 0 bases lay outside the gene matches. This CDR3 is 13 amino acids long. Per the germline V gene, CDR1 is SQVTM and CDR2 is ANQGSEA. Here the CDR3 reads CSGQGATNEKLFF. The DNA for the CDR3 is TGCAGCGGACAGGGGGCAACTAATGAAAAACTGTTTTTT.

As for this clonotype: A much larger clone differs from this one at a single base, so this may be a read error. The chain is built from TRBV6-2 or TRBV6-3 and TRBJ2-7; D may be TRBD1 (5 bases). The CDR3 extends over 15 amino acids. Germline V gene data show CDR1 as MNHEY and CDR2 as SVGEGT. CDR3 protein: CASRRTGHYFYERYF. The CDR3 DNA follows: TGTGCCAGCAGACGTACAGGACATTATTTCTACGAGCGGTACTTC.

This clonotype was picked up many times. The chain employs TRBV6-1 and TRBJ1-5, with 7 bases fitting TRBD1. Per germline, CDR1 MNHNS and CDR2 SASEGT. The CDR3 runs 18 residues. V was clipped by 6 bases and J by 6 bases; unmatched bases: 20. The DNA for the CDR3 is TGTGCCAGCAGGAAATTCCCAGGGGGGCAGGGGGTTTTTCAGCCCCAGCATTTT. This encodes CASRKFPGGQGVFQPQHF.

The rearrangement uses TRBV4-1 and TRBJ1-2; D ambiguous. V was clipped by 0 bases and J by 3 bases, with 14 bases between them. Germline V lookup: CDR1 MGHRA, CDR2 YSYEKL. CDR3 length equals 16 residues. The DNA of the CDR3 is TGCGCCAGCAGCCAAGATAAGTTGGGAGGGTACTATGGCTACACCTTC. This translates into CASSQDKLGGYYGYTF.

The J gene is TRBJ1-1, the V gene TRBV20-1, with D possibly TRBD1 on 5 matching bases. The CDR3 totals 17 residues. Trimming stripped 0 bases from V and 0 bases from J, with 17 bases between. Germline CDR1 and CDR2: DFQATT and SNEGSKA (reference sequence). The CDR3 loop is CSARERRDVYMNTEAFF. CDR3 nucleotide sequence: TGCAGTGCTAGAGAGCGACGGGACGTATACATGAACACTGAAGCTTTCTTT.

Many counts were recorded for this clonotype. The CDR3 loop is CSVAALNTEAFF. The CDR3 region has the DNA TGCAGCGTTGCTGCTTTGAACACTGAAGCTTTCTTT. The chain recombines TRBV29-1 with TRBJ1-1; no clear D. The CDR3 length is 12 residues. V lost 4 bases and J 0 bases, leaving 6 bases between the germline ends. Germline V gene lookup returns CDR1 SQVTM and CDR2 ANQGSEA.

In its sample, this clonotype was seen many times. The CDR3 DNA reads as TGCAGTGCTACAAACCGGTTCGACAGGGGGATCACTGAAGCTTTCTTT. This gives the protein CSATNRFDRGITEAFF. J is TRBJ1-1 and V is TRBV20-1; TRBD1 matches at 9 bases. This CDR3 contains 16 residues. V dropped 4 bases and J dropped 4; count of bases not matched to a gene: 13. Germline CDR1 DFQATT, CDR2 SNEGSKA (reference sequence).

This chain joins TRBV3-1 and TRBJ2-5, with D perhaps assigned TRBD1 or TRBD2 (6 bases each). Germline lookup yields CDR1 LGHDT and CDR2 YNNKEL (reference sequence). Trimming shortened V by 3 bases and J by 0 bases, and 11 bases separated the two germline ends. CDR3 length equals 15 residues. DNA for the CDR3: TGTGCCAGCAGCCACCGCGGGACATACCAAGAGACCCAGTACTTC. Its protein is CASSHRGTYQETQYF.

V usage is TRBV20-1 and J usage is TRBJ2-7; 7 bases are shared with TRBD2. The CDR3 runs to 15 residues. The germline gives CDR1 DFQATT, CDR2 SNEGSKA (reference sequence). J gave up 6 bases and V 5 bases, and 16 bases lay outside the gene matches. This CDR3 reads CSAYSSERGLLEQYF. DNA of the CDR3: TGCAGTGCTTATTCCTCTGAGCGGGGTCTCCTCGAGCAGTACTTC.

This clonotype was detected a few times. The J gene is TRBJ1-1, the V gene TRBV29-1; possible D gene TRBD1, 5 bases. CDR1 and CDR2 (germline): SQVTM, ANQGSEA. This CDR3 spans 12 amino acids. Trimming stripped 5 bases from V and 8 bases from J, with 15 bases between. The CDR3 region has the DNA TGCAGCGTTCAAACCCTTTGGGGGGAAGCTTTCTTT. It encodes CSVQTLWGEAFF.

The J gene is TRBJ1-5, the V gene TRBV7-2; weak D call: TRBD1 (5 bases). V lost 4 bases and J lost 6, with 13 bases in between. Germline CDR1 reads SGHTA; CDR2 reads FQGNSA. The CDR3 totals 14 residues. CDR3 in DNA: TGTGCCAGCAGCTCGCACGCGGGGGGTCAGCCCCAGCATTTT. It is translated as CASSSHAGGQPQHF.

The chain joins TRBV5-6 to TRBJ1-1; TRBD1 might be the D (5 bases). CDR3 length: 14 residues. V was shortened by 5 bases and J by 4 bases, with 15 bases between the two germline ends. Germline V gene sequence: CDR1 SGHDT, CDR2 YYEEEE. CDR3 nucleotides: TGTGCCAGCAGGCGGCGGGGGGGGGTCACTGAAGCTTTCTTT. Its translation is CASRRRGGVTEAFF.

The chain couples TRBV29-1 to TRBJ2-1; TRBD2 matches at 7 bases. This CDR3 spans 15 amino acids. Germline values: CDR1 SQVTM, CDR2 ANQGSEA. Trimming at V came to 3 bases and at J to 3 bases, leaving 8 bases not matched to a gene. The CDR3 spells CSVEAVGLVYNEQFF. For the CDR3, the DNA is TGCAGCGTTGAGGCGGTCGGACTAGTCTACAATGAGCAGTTCTTC.

In this sample, this clonotype turned up many times. V usage is TRBV12-3 or TRBV12-4 and J usage is TRBJ2-7, with 10 bases that match TRBD2. The V segment lost 3 bases and the J segment 7 bases; nucleotides outside the gene matches: 9. The CDR3 contains 15 residues. In DNA form, the CDR3 reads TGTGCCAGCAGTTTGGTAACTAGCGGGAAAGGTGAGCAGTACTTC. This sequence encodes CASSLVTSGKGEQYF.

This rearrangement joins TRBV4-2 to TRBJ2-1; no clear D gene. The germline V and J ends were trimmed by 0 bases and 4 bases, with 10 bases remaining between them. CDR1 is LGHNA and CDR2 is YNFKEQ in the germline V gene. This CDR3 is built from 15 residues. CDR3 nucleotides: TGTGCCAGCAGCCAAGATCGCGGCCAATACAATGAGCAGTTCTTC. This gives the protein CASSQDRGQYNEQFF.

The rearrangement uses TRBV18 and TRBJ2-7, with 7 bases aligning to TRBD1. Losses at the gene ends were 8 bases for V and 2 bases for J; bases not matched to a gene: 6. Per the germline V gene, CDR1 is KGHSH and CDR2 is LQKENI. CDR3 length: 13 amino acids. The CDR3: CASTGQVTYEQYF. Written as DNA, the CDR3 is TGTGCCAGCACCGGACAGGTGACCTACGAGCAGTACTTC.